This T cell receptor beta chain stems from a study of regulatory T cells in long-lasting Graves disease. For TCR beta, libraries came from iRepertoire HTBI primers and Arm-PCR of CDR3 regions. TCRdb re-called the multiplex PCR reads through MiXCR, storing one row per CDR3 protein. The profile shows some 350,000 distinct CDR3 sequences, 15% to 20% of them singletons. The sample's time point: newly diagnosed GD, antithyroid drugs for less than 3 months. Isolated PBMC RNA provided the starting material for the TCR library. The CDR3 sequence is 17 residues long. The V gene end was trimmed by 7 bases and the J gene end by 2 bases; junction bases not matched to a gene: 8. CDR1 is ENHRY and CDR2 is SYGVKD in the germline V gene. This sample was shared with a second study, whose subject was T cells in Graves' hyperthyroidism and ophthalmopathy.

J is TRBJ2-1 and V is TRBV10-3; 13 bases agree with TRBD2. The specimen comprised peripheral blood mononuclear cells (PBMCs), sampled at new diagnosis, from a patient treated with antithyroid drugs. The receptor was isolated from a woman in her late teens or twenties with Graves disease. The DNA of the CDR3 is TGTGCCATCAATTCCGAACTAGCGGGAGGGCCCTACAATGAGCAGTTCTTC. Its translation is CAINSELAGGPYNEQFF.